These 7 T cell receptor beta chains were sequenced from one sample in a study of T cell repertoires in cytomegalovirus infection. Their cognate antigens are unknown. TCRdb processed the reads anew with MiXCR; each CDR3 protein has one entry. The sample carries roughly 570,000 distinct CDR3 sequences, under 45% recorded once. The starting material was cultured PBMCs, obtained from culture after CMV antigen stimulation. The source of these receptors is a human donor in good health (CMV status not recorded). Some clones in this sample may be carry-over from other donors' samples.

CDR3 amino acids: CASSLTSLADTQYF. Here the CDR3 DNA reads TGTGCCAGCAGTTTAACTAGCTTGGCAGATACGCAGTATTTT. V gene TRBV28 combines with J gene TRBJ2-3, with a tentative D call TRBD2 (6 bases). V was cut by 2 bases and J by 4 bases, with 10 bases left in between. This CDR3 has 14 residues. From germline, CDR1 is MDHEN and CDR2 SYDVKM.

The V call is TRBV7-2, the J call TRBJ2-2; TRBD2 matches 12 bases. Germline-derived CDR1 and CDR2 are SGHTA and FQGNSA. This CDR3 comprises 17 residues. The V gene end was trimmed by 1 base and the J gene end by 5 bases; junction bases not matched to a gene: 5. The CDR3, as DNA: TGTGCCAGCAGCTTAGTAAGGCTAGCGGGAGGGACCGGGGAGCTGTTTTTT. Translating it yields CASSLVRLAGGTGELFF.

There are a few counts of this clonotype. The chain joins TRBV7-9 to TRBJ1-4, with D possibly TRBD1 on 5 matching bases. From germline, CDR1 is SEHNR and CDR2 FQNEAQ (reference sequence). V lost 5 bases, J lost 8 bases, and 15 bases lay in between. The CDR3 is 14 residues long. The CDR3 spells CASSRRRTPEKLFF. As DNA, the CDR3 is TGTGCCAGCAGCCGGAGACGGACACCAGAAAAACTGTTTTTT.

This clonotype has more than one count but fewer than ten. The CDR3 DNA reads TGTGCCAGCGGGAGGGGGGTCTACGAGCAGTACTTC. Its translation is CASGRGVYEQYF. V is TRBV2 and J is TRBJ2-7; a possible D gene is TRBD2 (7 bases). The CDR3 totals 12 residues. The V end lost 8 bases, the J end lost 3 bases, and 11 bases lay between the germline ends. Looked up from germline, CDR1 is SNHLY and CDR2 is FYNNEI.

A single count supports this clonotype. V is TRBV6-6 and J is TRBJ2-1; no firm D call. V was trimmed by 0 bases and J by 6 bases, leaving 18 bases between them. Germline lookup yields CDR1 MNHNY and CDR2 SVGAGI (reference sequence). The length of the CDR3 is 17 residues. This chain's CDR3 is CASSYSVLQSPPNEQFF. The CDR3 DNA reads TGTGCCAGCAGTTACTCAGTCTTACAATCGCCTCCCAATGAGCAGTTCTTC.

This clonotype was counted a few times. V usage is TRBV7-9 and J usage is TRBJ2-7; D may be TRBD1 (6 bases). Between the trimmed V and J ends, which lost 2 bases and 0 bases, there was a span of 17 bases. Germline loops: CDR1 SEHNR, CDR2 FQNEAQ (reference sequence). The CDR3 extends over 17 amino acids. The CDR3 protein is CASSLTGGGHSSYEQYF. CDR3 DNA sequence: TGTGCCAGCAGCTTAACGGGTGGGGGACATAGCTCCTACGAGCAGTACTTC.

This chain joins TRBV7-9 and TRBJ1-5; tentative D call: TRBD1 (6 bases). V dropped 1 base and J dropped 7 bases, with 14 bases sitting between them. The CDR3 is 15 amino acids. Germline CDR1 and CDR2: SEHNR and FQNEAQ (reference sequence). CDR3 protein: CASSLGGALGQPQHF. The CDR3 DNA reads TGTGCCAGCAGCTTAGGGGGGGCGCTTGGGCAGCCCCAGCATTTT.